The 9 T cell receptor beta chains listed next were all sequenced from one sample in a study of neurological immune-mediated disorders. As to time point: longitudinal time-point 3. One entry per CDR3 protein, called by TCRdb with MiXCR from the 5' RACE reads. The table shows some 89,000 distinct CDR3 sequences, with 4.3% occurring only once. Sequencing input: PBMCs. These receptors were taken from a woman aged 55-70 years with multiple sclerosis.

This clonotype has a count of ten or more. The chain combines TRBV12-3 or TRBV12-4 with TRBJ1-6; no clear D gene. The V gene lost 3 bases and the J gene lost 11 bases, with 11 bases spanning the gap. The CDR3 length is 13 residues. In DNA form, the CDR3 reads TGTGCCAGCAGTTTTGTGTATGAGGCACCCCTCCACTTT. It codes for CASSFVYEAPLHF.

This clonotype was counted at least ten times. This sequence joins TRBV10-3 and TRBJ2-3, with TRBD2 as a possible D gene (6 bases). CDR3 length: 14 residues. Germline CDR1 and CDR2: ENHRY and SYGVKD. V lost 6 bases and J lost 3, with 13 bases in between. The CDR3 region is CAIRIGGDTDTQYF. In DNA, the CDR3 is TGTGCCATCAGGATCGGGGGAGATACAGATACGCAGTATTTT.

In this sample, this clonotype turned up many times. V usage is TRBV5-1 and J usage is TRBJ2-7; either TRBD1 or TRBD2 may supply D (5 bases each). V was clipped by 5 bases and J by 6 bases, with 12 bases between them. From germline, CDR1 is SGHRS and CDR2 YFSETQ. There are 12 residues in the CDR3. The CDR3 protein is CASSRDGGEQYF. CDR3 sequence (DNA): TGCGCCAGCAGTCGGGACGGCGGCGAGCAGTACTTC.

In this sample, this clonotype turned up many times. The rearrangement links TRBV9 to TRBJ1-1; D is undetermined. The germline gives CDR1 SGDLS, CDR2 YYNGEE. The CDR3 runs to 14 residues. Trimming cost V 2 bases and J 2 bases, with 10 bases left between them. CDR3 protein: CASSVAPTNTEAFF. DNA for the CDR3: TGTGCCAGCAGCGTGGCCCCTACTAACACTGAAGCTTTCTTT.

Ten or more counts support this clonotype. The chain has TRBV6-5 and TRBJ1-2, with D perhaps matching TRBD1 (6 bases). The CDR3 is made up of 18 amino acids. The ends were cut back, 5 bases at V and 0 bases at J, with 22 bases in the middle. CDR1 is MNHEY, CDR2 SVGAGI, per germline. Here the CDR3 reads CASSLRGPQALANYGYTF. In DNA, the CDR3 is TGTGCCAGCAGTCTCCGGGGGCCCCAGGCCTTAGCTAACTATGGCTACACCTTC.

This clonotype was seen repeatedly, ten times or more. The genes are TRBV7-2 and TRBJ2-2; 11 bases are a match to TRBD2. Trimming at V came to 1 base and at J to 7 bases, leaving 5 bases not matched to a gene. The CDR3 length is 16 residues. CDR1 is SGHTA and CDR2 is FQGNSA in the germline V gene. The CDR3 loop is CASSLGAGTSGGELFF. CDR3 coding DNA: TGTGCCAGCAGCTTAGGGGCCGGGACTAGCGGCGGGGAGCTGTTTTTT.

This clonotype appeared once. This may be a read error: a much more frequent sequence differs by one nucleotide. This chain joins TRBV5-1 and TRBJ1-4, with unresolved D. CDR1 and CDR2 (germline): SGHRS, YFSETQ. The ends were cut back, 4 bases at V and 10 bases at J, with 11 bases in the middle. The CDR3 runs 12 residues. The CDR3, as DNA: TGCGCCAGCAGCGGCAGAGTTGGAAAACTGTTTTTT. Its protein is CASSGRVGKLFF.

This clonotype was seen ten or more times. The chain carries TRBV4-2 and TRBJ2-5; no definite D call. The V end lost 0 bases, the J end lost 2 bases, and 10 bases lay between the germline ends. The germline CDR1 and CDR2 sequences are LGHNA and YNFKEQ. The CDR3 spans 15 residues. The CDR3 loop is CASSQDPAEQETQYF. CDR3 DNA: TGTGCCAGCAGCCAAGATCCCGCGGAACAAGAGACCCAGTACTTC.

This clonotype has ten or more counts. The chain combines TRBV5-1 with TRBJ1-2; possibly TRBD1 for D (5 bases). Germline V gene data show CDR1 as SGHRS and CDR2 as YFSETQ. CDR3 length: 15 amino acids. Trimming removed 4 bases at V and 5 bases at J, with 18 bases between. CDR3 sequence: CASSVSGTQRYGYTF. DNA for the CDR3: TGCGCCAGCAGCGTGTCCGGGACCCAACGGTATGGCTACACCTTC.